Presented here are 29 T cell receptor beta chains from one specimen sequenced in a study of beta chain features in type 1 diabetes. The sequenced template was cDNA made from the entire isolated RNA. TCRdb's copy holds only in-frame clones and misses some; the assay was immunoSEQ multiplex PCR. The sample has 350,000 to 400,000 clones, about 15% seen once. Sequenced sample: naive CD4+ T cells from blood. The source is a young woman in good health.

This chain joins TRBV7-3 and TRBJ1-1; unclear D gene. Trimming cost V 1 base and J 1 base, with 7 bases left between them. The germline gives CDR1 SGHTA, CDR2 FQGTGA. The length of the CDR3 is 14 residues. The CDR3 bases are TGTGCCAGCAGCTTAAACGGGAAGAACACTGAAGCTTTCTTT. Translating it yields CASSLNGKNTEAFF.

The V gene is TRBV18, the J gene TRBJ2-7; the match to TRBD2 covers 15 bases. CDR1 and CDR2 (germline): KGHSH, LQKENI. V trimming: 1 base; J trimming: 0 bases; junction bases outside the gene matches: 4. This CDR3 is built from 18 residues. The CDR3 reads CASSPQGLAGGSSYEQYF. CDR3 nucleotide sequence: TGTGCCAGCTCACCACAGGGACTAGCGGGGGGAAGCTCCTACGAGCAGTACTTC.

The V call is TRBV30, the J call TRBJ1-1, with 8 nucleotides matching TRBD1. Germline CDR1 GTSNPN, CDR2 SVGIG (reference sequence). V was pared by 5 bases and J by 3 bases, with 5 bases of the junction left unmatched. The CDR3 is 13 amino acids. The CDR3 reads CAWGGQVYTEAFF. As DNA, the CDR3 is TGTGCCTGGGGGGGACAGGTTTACACTGAAGCTTTCTTT.

Here the CDR3 reads CASSQDPISGRDTTDTQYF. CDR3 DNA sequence: TGCGCCAGCAGCCAAGATCCAATCTCAGGGCGAGATACCACAGATACGCAGTATTTT. V gene TRBV4-3 combines with J gene TRBJ2-3, with D maybe TRBD1 (5 bases). Germline V gives CDR1 LGHNA, CDR2 YSLEER. CDR3 length: 19 amino acids. V lost 0 bases and J lost 2, with 21 bases in between.

Here the CDR3 DNA reads TGTGCCAGTAGCGCTACCAGGGGAGACTACAATGAGCAGTTCTTC. Protein: CASSATRGDYNEQFF. The rearrangement links TRBV19 to TRBJ2-1, with a possible D match to TRBD1 (6 bases). V was pared by 6 bases and J by 3 bases, with 15 bases between. The CDR3 has 15 amino acids. Germline V gene lookup returns CDR1 LNHDA and CDR2 SQIVND (reference sequence).

This clone was found a few times. The same CDR3 can be traced to other DNA sequences in this sample. The V and J genes are TRBV30 and TRBJ1-5, with D unresolved. V gave up 0 bases and J gave up 4 bases, with 7 bases separating them. CDR1 and CDR2 (germline): GTSNPN, SVGIG (reference sequence). CDR3 length: 13 residues. CDR3: CAWSVRQNQPQHF. Written as DNA, the CDR3 is TGTGCCTGGAGTGTGCGGCAAAATCAGCCCCAGCATTTT.

In its sample, this clone was seen a few times. V is TRBV6-5 and J is TRBJ2-7; D remains ambiguous. CDR3 size: 14 residues. Between the trimmed V and J ends, which lost 5 bases and 0 bases, there was a span of 11 bases. Germline-derived CDR1 and CDR2 are MNHEY and SVGAGI. CDR3 sequence (DNA): TGTGCCAGCAGTCCGTACCGGAGCTCCTACGAGCAGTACTTC. As protein: CASSPYRSSYEQYF.

The gene calls are TRBV27 and TRBJ2-5; 10 bases are shared with TRBD2. J gave up 5 bases and V 1 base, and 7 bases lay outside the gene matches. The CDR3 is 16 amino acids. In germline, CDR1 is MNHEY, CDR2 SMNVEV (reference sequence). For the CDR3, the DNA is TGTGCCAGCAGTTTATGGGTAGCGGGGGGTTTTGAGACCCAGTACTTC. This codes for CASSLWVAGGFETQYF.

In this sample, this clone turned up a few times. This rearrangement joins TRBV10-3 to TRBJ2-3; maybe TRBD1 (5 bases). V dropped 2 bases and J dropped 2 bases, with 11 bases sitting between them. Germline loops: CDR1 ENHRY, CDR2 SYGVKD. The CDR3 contains 15 residues. In DNA form, the CDR3 reads TGTGCCATCAGTGAGAGTAGACAGTACACAGATACGCAGTATTTT. This gives the protein CAISESRQYTDTQYF.

The chain is built from TRBV30 and TRBJ2-1; TRBD1 might be the D (5 bases). Germline CDR1 GTSNPN, CDR2 SVGIG (reference sequence). Trimming pared 5 bases from V and 5 bases from J, leaving 10 bases between. CDR3 size: 12 residues. CDR3 nucleotides: TGTGCCTGGTCCCCCAGGGACAATGAGCAGTTCTTC. It is translated as CAWSPRDNEQFF.

The rearrangement joins TRBV7-9 to TRBJ2-3; 7 nucleotides match TRBD2. The length of the CDR3 is 16 residues. V was pared by 4 bases and J by 0 bases, with 7 bases of the junction left unmatched. Germline V gives CDR1 SEHNR, CDR2 FQNEAQ (reference sequence). The CDR3 nucleotides are TGTGCCAGCAGCTCCGTTCGGGGGGTTAGCACAGATACGCAGTATTTT. This encodes CASSSVRGVSTDTQYF.

The rearrangement uses TRBV9 and TRBJ1-4, with a possible D match to TRBD1 (6 bases). V was cut by 0 bases and J by 6 bases, with 9 bases left in between. Germline V gene lookup returns CDR1 SGDLS and CDR2 YYNGEE. The CDR3 contains 14 residues. The CDR3 nucleotides are TGTGCCAGCAGCGTAGGGACAGTCCATGAAAAACTGTTTTTT. Its translation is CASSVGTVHEKLFF.

This sequence joins TRBV6-5 and TRBJ1-3, with 7 bases fitting TRBD1. CDR3 size: 13 residues. Germline CDR1 and CDR2: MNHEY and SVGAGI. Trimming at V came to 6 bases and at J to 4 bases, leaving 3 bases not matched to a gene. The CDR3 nucleotides are TGTGCCAGCAGGGACAGGTCCGGAAACACCATATATTTT. Its protein product is CASRDRSGNTIYF.

The CDR3 loop reads CASSSPTRVYYEQYF. CDR3 sequence (DNA): TGTGCCAGCAGTTCGCCCACTAGGGTGTACTACGAGCAGTACTTC. The chain carries TRBV28 and TRBJ2-7; TRBD2 might be the D (5 bases). The CDR3 loop spans 15 amino acids. V shed 4 bases and J shed 3 bases, with 16 bases lying between them. The germline V gene has CDR1 MDHEN and CDR2 SYDVKM.

The rearrangement links TRBV29-1 to TRBJ2-7; maybe TRBD1 (6 bases). V dropped 7 bases and J dropped 2 bases, with 15 bases sitting between them. Germline V CDR1 and CDR2: SQVTM, ANQGSEA. CDR3 size: 13 residues. The CDR3 DNA reads TGCAGCGCGAACAGGGCGGACCCCTACGAGCAGTACTTC. Residues: CSANRADPYEQYF.

The V gene is TRBV30, the J gene TRBJ2-7, with a tentative D call TRBD1 (5 bases). The germline gives CDR1 GTSNPN, CDR2 SVGIG (reference sequence). The ends were cut back, 0 bases at V and 0 bases at J, with 12 bases in the middle. This CDR3 contains 15 residues. Written as DNA, the CDR3 is TGTGCCTGGAGTGTAGGCCCAGGGATCTCCTACGAGCAGTACTTC. Its protein is CAWSVGPGISYEQYF.

A few counts support this clone. The V call is TRBV7-9, the J call TRBJ2-1; 8 positions agree with TRBD1. CDR1 is SEHNR and CDR2 is FQNEAQ in the germline V gene (reference sequence). Germline trimming cut 5 bases from V and 2 bases from J; bases unmatched to any gene: 2. The CDR3 is 14 residues long. In DNA form, the CDR3 reads TGTGCCAGCAGCCGGACAGGGACCTACAATGAGCAGTTCTTC. Protein product: CASSRTGTYNEQFF.

This clone was counted only a few times. This rearrangement joins TRBV15 to TRBJ2-1; TRBD2 might be the D (5 bases). Trimming removed 3 bases from V and 6 bases from J, with 18 bases in between. Germline V gene sequence: CDR1 LNHNV, CDR2 YYDKDF (reference sequence). CDR3 size: 16 residues. The CDR3: CATSSPYSRTVNEQFF. CDR3 in DNA: TGTGCCACCAGCAGTCCCTACAGCCGGACTGTCAATGAGCAGTTCTTC. Combining the CDR3 with reference TRBV15 and TRBJ2-1 gives the whole variable domain DAMVIQNPRYQVTQFGKPVTLSCSQTLNHNVMYWYQQKSSQAPKLLFHYYDKDFNNEADTPDNFQSRRPNTSFCFLDIRSPGLGDTAMYLCATSSPYSRTVNEQFFGPGTRLTVL.

The V gene is TRBV28, the J gene TRBJ2-7; TRBD2 matches at 11 bases. The CDR3 extends over 15 amino acids. CDR1 MDHEN and CDR2 SYDVKM come from the germline V gene. With V trimmed by 5 bases and J by 2 bases, 5 bases remained unmatched. For the CDR3, the DNA is TGTGCCAGCAGTGGATCTAGCGGGGGGACCTACGAGCAGTACTTC. Protein product: CASSGSSGGTYEQYF.

The chain links TRBV7-2 to TRBJ2-1; 10 bases are shared with TRBD2. The CDR3 has 15 amino acids. J was trimmed by 8 bases and V by 4 bases; bases with no gene match: 8. CDR1 SGHTA and CDR2 FQGNSA come from the germline V gene. CDR3 DNA sequence: TGTGCCAGCAGCTCTAGCGGGAGACTGGTCGATGAGCAGTTCTTC. Amino acid sequence: CASSSSGRLVDEQFF. The whole variable domain, remainder taken from reference TRBV7-2 and TRBJ2-1, is GAGVSQSPSNKVTEKGKDVELRCDPISGHTALYWYRQSLGQGLEFLIYFQGNSAPDKSGLPSDRFSAERTGGSVSTLTIQRTQQEDSAVYLCASSSSGRLVDEQFFGPGTRLTVL.

The V and J genes are TRBV29-1 and TRBJ2-7, with 12 bases that match TRBD1. The V gene end was trimmed by 6 bases and the J gene end by 6 bases; junction bases not matched to a gene: 12. The CDR3 has 15 residues. Germline V CDR1 and CDR2: SQVTM, ANQGSEA. CDR3 protein: CSVDYRGQGAVEQYF. In DNA, the CDR3 is TGCAGCGTCGACTACAGGGGACAGGGGGCTGTCGAGCAGTACTTC.

This chain links TRBV15 with TRBJ2-3; D unclear. The CDR3 runs 14 residues. Trimming cost V 0 bases and J 4 bases, with 8 bases left between them. Germline V lookup: CDR1 LNHNV, CDR2 YYDKDF (reference sequence). DNA of the CDR3: TGTGCCACCAGCAGAGATCTGGGCGCAGATACGCAGTATTTT. This translates into CATSRDLGADTQYF.

This chain uses TRBV5-1 with TRBJ1-2; possibly TRBD1 for D (5 bases). The germline V and J ends were trimmed by 4 bases and 3 bases, with 10 bases remaining between them. The CDR3 has 13 residues. Germline lookup yields CDR1 SGHRS and CDR2 YFSETQ. CDR3 DNA: TGCGCCAGCAGCCAGGGACTGGACTATGGCTACACCTTC. Encoded protein: CASSQGLDYGYTF.

The gene calls are TRBV2 and TRBJ2-3; 8 nucleotides match TRBD2. CDR1 and CDR2 from the germline V gene are SNHLY and FYNNEI. Unmatched junction bases numbered 7, after V lost 5 bases and J lost 6 bases. The CDR3 has 14 residues. CDR3 coding DNA: TGTGCCAGCAGTTCAGCGGGAGAGGGTGATACGCAGTATTTT. Amino acids: CASSSAGEGDTQYF.

The chain employs TRBV4-1 and TRBJ2-1; D is ambiguous. This CDR3 has 13 amino acids. V lost 0 bases, J lost 9 bases, and 9 bases lay in between. CDR1 and CDR2 (germline): MGHRA, YSYEKL. DNA of the CDR3: TGCGCCAGCAGCCAAGAGGCTCGCAGTGAGCAGTTCTTC. Encoded protein: CASSQEARSEQFF.

The chain recombines TRBV5-1 with TRBJ2-2; the D gene is possibly TRBD2 (6 bases). The germline V gene has CDR1 SGHRS and CDR2 YFSETQ. The CDR3 has 15 residues. With 0 bases removed from V and 6 bases from J, the gap between germline ends came to 12 bases. The CDR3 protein is CASSLVAGSAGELFF. Written as DNA, the CDR3 is TGCGCCAGCAGCTTGGTGGCGGGGTCGGCCGGGGAGCTGTTTTTT.

The chain couples TRBV18 to TRBJ2-5; 9 nucleotides align to TRBD2. Germline CDR1 KGHSH, CDR2 LQKENI. There are 17 residues in the CDR3. Trimming removed 0 bases from V and 2 bases from J; junction bases left unmatched: 7. DNA for the CDR3: TGTGCCAGCTCACCACCTAAAGCTAGCGGGATACAAGAGACCCAGTACTTC. Translated, it gives CASSPPKASGIQETQYF.

This chain's CDR3 is CASSTAGTGGNEQFF. CDR3 sequence (DNA): TGTGCCAGCAGCACCGCCGGGACAGGGGGCAATGAGCAGTTCTTC. The chain uses TRBV11-2 and TRBJ2-1, with 11 bases lining up with TRBD1. V dropped 5 bases and J dropped 6; count of bases not matched to a gene: 6. Germline CDR1 SGHAT, CDR2 FQNNGV. This CDR3 is 15 amino acids long.

CDR3 protein: CASSPLTGNNEQFF. The CDR3 DNA follows: TGTGCCAGCAGCCCCCTGACAGGAAACAATGAGCAGTTCTTC. This rearrangement joins TRBV7-3 to TRBJ2-1; a possible D gene is TRBD1 (6 bases). From germline, CDR1 is SGHTA and CDR2 FQGTGA. Between the trimmed V and J ends, which lost 5 bases and 5 bases, there was a span of 13 bases. The length of the CDR3 is 14 residues.